Each of the 30 T cell receptor beta chains below was sequenced from the same sample in a study of metastatic and nonmetastatic thyroid tumors. From the PCR reads, TCRdb re-called clones with MiXCR. The sample comprises around 30,000 clones, 10% to 12% of which are singletons, and around 16% rests with the top ten. None of the patients had undergone any treatment ahead of thyroid surgery. Sequencing input: blood. All receptors derive from a female donor with papillary thyroid cancer or a benign thyroid nodule (not recorded which). Some clones in this sample may be carry-over from other donors' samples.

This clone was picked up many times. The V and J genes are TRBV10-1 and TRBJ2-7; 9 nucleotides match TRBD1. Germline lookup yields CDR1 WNHNN and CDR2 SYGVQD (reference sequence). J lost 5 bases, V lost 6 bases, and 5 bases had no gene match. This CDR3 has 13 residues. The CDR3 protein is CASSGQGFNEQYF. DNA for the CDR3: TGCGCCAGCAGCGGACAGGGGTTCAACGAGCAGTACTTC.

This clone was recorded at least ten times. V and J are TRBV19 and TRBJ1-2, with D hard to call. The V gene lost 2 bases and the J gene lost 4 bases, with 8 bases spanning the gap. CDR3 length: 13 residues. Per germline, CDR1 LNHDA and CDR2 SQIVND (reference sequence). In DNA form, the CDR3 reads TGTGCCAGTAGTATACGGACTTCCTATGGCTACACCTTC. Translated, it gives CASSIRTSYGYTF.

This clone showed up many times. J is TRBJ2-7 and V is TRBV2; no firm D call. The CDR3 covers 8 residues. From germline, CDR1 is SNHLY and CDR2 FYNNEI. With 11 bases removed from V and 5 bases from J, the gap between germline ends came to 4 bases. The CDR3 reads CAGNEQYF. The CDR3 DNA reads as TGTGCCGGTAACGAGCAGTACTTC.

In its sample, this clone is medium-sized. The chain employs TRBV6-1 and TRBJ2-7, with no clear D. The germline CDR1 and CDR2 sequences are MNHNS and SASEGT. The CDR3 length is 14 residues. V lost 1 base to trimming and J lost 5 bases, with 12 bases between them. CDR3 residues: CASSEGFPAHEQYF. CDR3 nucleotide sequence: TGTGCCAGCAGTGAAGGTTTTCCCGCCCACGAGCAGTACTTC.

At least ten counts were recorded for this clone. The chain links TRBV9 to TRBJ2-4; 13 bases agree with TRBD2. V was pared by 4 bases and J by 9 bases, with 7 bases of the junction left unmatched. The germline CDR1 and CDR2 sequences are SGDLS and YYNGEE. The CDR3 is 15 amino acids. The CDR3 nucleotides are TGTGCCAGCAGCAGGACTAGCGGGAGCACCGGCATTCAGTACTTC. It specifies CASSRTSGSTGIQYF.

At least ten counts were recorded for this clone. This chain connects TRBV12-3 or TRBV12-4 to TRBJ1-1; TRBD1 agrees at 8 bases. The length of the CDR3 is 13 residues. V lost 6 bases to trimming and J lost 5 bases; unmatched junction nucleotides: 5. CDR3 bases: TGTGCCAGCAGACGCGACAGGGGAACTGAAGCTTTCTTT. Amino acid sequence: CASRRDRGTEAFF.

In regard to this clone: A read error may explain this, as a much larger clone is one base away. CDR3: CSVLTPERDTEAFF. In nucleotides, the CDR3 is TGCAGCGTCCTCACACCGGAGAGGGACACTGAAGCTTTCTTT. The chain joins TRBV29-1 to TRBJ1-1; D remains ambiguous. Germline-derived CDR1 and CDR2 are SQVTM and ANQGSEA. This CDR3 has 14 residues. V was pared by 6 bases and J by 3 bases, with 17 bases between.

This chain uses TRBV20-1 with TRBJ2-2; 8 nucleotides agree with TRBD2. V lost 3 bases and J lost 12; bases outside the gene matches: 15. Germline V CDR1 and CDR2: DFQATT, SNEGSKA (reference sequence). There are 15 residues in the CDR3. The CDR3 region is CSASIPGLASIQLFF. The CDR3 region has the DNA TGCAGTGCTAGCATCCCAGGACTAGCCTCGATACAGCTGTTTTTT.

This clone appeared many times. The rearrangement uses TRBV6-4 and TRBJ2-1; a possible D gene is TRBD2 (6 bases). Germline V CDR1 and CDR2: MRHNA, SNTAGT. V was shortened by 5 bases and J by 6 bases, with 14 bases between the two germline ends. This CDR3 region has 14 residues. In DNA, the CDR3 is TGTGCCAGCAGTCCCTCCCCGGAGGGCAATGAGCAGTTCTTC. It encodes CASSPSPEGNEQFF.

This clone has a count of ten or more. The chain links TRBV28 to TRBJ2-3; D might be TRBD2 (5 bases). Between the trimmed V and J ends, which lost 7 bases and 1 base, there was a span of 15 bases. This CDR3 has 15 residues. Germline V gene data show CDR1 as MDHEN and CDR2 as SYDVKM. CDR3 loop: CASNPAAEGTDTQYF. DNA of the CDR3: TGTGCCAGCAACCCAGCGGCGGAGGGCACAGATACGCAGTATTTT.

This clone was seen repeatedly, ten times or more. The genes are TRBV5-4 and TRBJ2-7, with 14 bases lining up with TRBD2. Looked up from germline, CDR1 is SGHNT and CDR2 is YYREEE (reference sequence). Unmatched junction bases numbered 9, after V lost 3 bases and J lost 4 bases. The CDR3 consists of 17 residues. CDR3 sequence: CASSSSQGLAGVYEQYF. The CDR3, as DNA: TGTGCCAGCAGCTCGAGCCAGGGACTAGCGGGAGTTTACGAGCAGTACTTC.

This clone was recorded many times. This sequence joins TRBV19 and TRBJ2-5; 7 positions agree with TRBD2. The germline gives CDR1 LNHDA, CDR2 SQIVND (reference sequence). With V trimmed by 3 bases and J by 2 bases, 3 bases remained unmatched. CDR3 length equals 14 residues. The CDR3 region is CASSIPGGQETQYF. CDR3 in DNA: TGTGCCAGTAGTATCCCCGGGGGGCAAGAGACCCAGTACTTC.

This clone is deemed medium-sized (0.01 to 0.1%). The rearrangement links TRBV6-1 to TRBJ2-7; 10 bases are a match to TRBD1. J lost 5 bases, V lost 6 bases, and 4 bases had no gene match. The CDR3 contains 13 residues. Germline V gene data show CDR1 as MNHNS and CDR2 as SASEGT. CDR3 amino acids: CASRRDRGHEQYF. In DNA form, the CDR3 reads TGTGCCAGCAGAAGGGACAGGGGCCACGAGCAGTACTTC.

At least ten counts were recorded for this clone. The V and J genes are TRBV7-2 and TRBJ1-5, with D uncertain. This CDR3 is built from 12 residues. Germline V CDR1 and CDR2: SGHTA, FQGNSA. Trimming cost V 1 base and J 6 bases, with 4 bases left between them. CDR3: CASSLGPQPQHF. The CDR3, as DNA: TGTGCCAGCAGCTTAGGTCCTCAGCCCCAGCATTTT.

The J gene is TRBJ2-7, the V gene TRBV7-9; D gene ambiguous. Germline CDR1 and CDR2: SEHNR and FQNEAQ (reference sequence). This CDR3 has 15 amino acids. V was cut by 1 base and J by 3 bases, with 13 bases left in between. The CDR3 nucleotides read TGTGCCAGCAGCTTAGTCTCATGGGTGGACTACGAGCAGTACTTC. This sequence encodes CASSLVSWVDYEQYF.

In this sample, this clone turned up a few times. Written as DNA, the CDR3 is TGTGCCAGCAGTCATACGGAGTTGGGGAACACCATATATTTT. Translation: CASSHTELGNTIYF. The chain combines TRBV6-1 with TRBJ1-3; D is uncertain. The germline V gene has CDR1 MNHNS and CDR2 SASEGT. The CDR3 sequence is 14 residues long. Trimming shortened V by 5 bases and J by 7 bases, and 15 bases separated the two germline ends.

This clone was seen at least ten times. The genes are TRBV28 and TRBJ1-5; D possibly corresponds to TRBD1 (6 bases). The CDR3 runs to 14 residues. Trimming took off 5 bases at V and 6 bases at J, with 14 bases between the two ends. Germline values: CDR1 MDHEN, CDR2 SYDVKM. The CDR3 DNA reads TGTGCCAGCAGTCGGGGGCAGGTCAGTCAGCCCCAGCATTTT. Translated, it gives CASSRGQVSQPQHF.

This clone was seen at least ten times. V is TRBV20-1 and J is TRBJ1-1, with 11 bases matching TRBD1. Germline CDR1 is DFQATT and CDR2 is SNEGSKA (reference sequence). The CDR3 contains 15 residues. V lost 3 bases and J lost 6; bases outside the gene matches: 9. The CDR3 nucleotides read TGCAGTGCTAGCCCATACGGACAGGGGGCCTCTGAAGCTTTCTTT. It is translated as CSASPYGQGASEAFF.

In its sample, this clone was seen many times. DNA of the CDR3: TGTGCCTGGACCCCTGATGGGAGCTCCTATAATTCACCCCTCCACTTT. Translation: CAWTPDGSSYNSPLHF. This chain uses TRBV30 with TRBJ1-6; D gene ambiguous. Germline V gene sequence: CDR1 GTSNPN, CDR2 SVGIG (reference sequence). This CDR3 has 16 amino acids. V dropped 4 bases and J dropped 0 bases, with 13 bases sitting between them. Full variable domain (missing parts from reference TRBV30 and TRBJ1-6): SQTIHQWPATLVQPVGSPLSLECTVEGTSNPNLYWYRQAAGRGLQLLFYSVGIGQISSEVPQNLSASRPQDRQFILSSKKLLLSDSGFYLCAWTPDGSSYNSPLHFGNGTRLTVT.

This clone was seen more than once but under ten times. The chain recombines TRBV6-1 with TRBJ1-2, with TRBD1 as a possible D gene (6 bases). Trimming cost V 9 bases and J 4 bases, with 12 bases left between them. Germline V gene sequence: CDR1 MNHNS, CDR2 SASEGT. CDR3 size: 12 residues. The CDR3 coding sequence is TGTGCCAGGGGGGGGCAGGGCTATGGCTACACCTTC. Encoded protein: CARGGQGYGYTF.

This clone was recorded many times. The chain has TRBV19 and TRBJ2-5, with D perhaps TRBD2 (6 bases). V lost 5 bases and J 10 bases, leaving 14 bases between the germline ends. This CDR3 has 12 residues. Germline values: CDR1 LNHDA, CDR2 SQIVND (reference sequence). For the CDR3, the DNA is TGTGCCAGTAGTCAGGGCGGGACGATCCAGTACTTC. It encodes CASSQGGTIQYF. The whole variable domain, remainder taken from reference TRBV19 and TRBJ2-5, is DGGITQSPKYLFRKEGQNVTLSCEQNLNHDAMYWYRQDPGQGLRLIYYSQIVNDFQKGDIAEGYSVSREKKESFPLTVTSAQKNPTAFYLCASSQGGTIQYFGPGTRLLVL.

This clone was seen ten or more times. J is TRBJ2-5 and V is TRBV29-1, with D possibly TRBD2 on 5 matching bases. Germline CDR1 reads SQVTM; CDR2 reads ANQGSEA. Deletions cut 1 base from V and 5 bases from J, with 20 bases between. This CDR3 spans 16 amino acids. The CDR3 region is CSVEGPGGSTAETQYF. As DNA, the CDR3 is TGCAGCGTTGAAGGTCCTGGCGGGTCGACGGCGGAGACCCAGTACTTC.

This clone occurred many times. The rearrangement joins TRBV6-1 to TRBJ1-2; a possible D gene is TRBD1 (5 bases). Trimming cost V 4 bases and J 8 bases, with 35 bases left between them. The CDR3 sequence is 20 residues long. CDR1 is MNHNS, CDR2 SASEGT, per germline. CDR3 residues: CASSAFGAATLVERFGGYTF. The CDR3 nucleotides are TGTGCCAGCAGTGCCTTTGGGGCAGCTACGCTTGTCGAACGGTTCGGGGGCTACACCTTC.

The V and J genes are TRBV5-1 and TRBJ1-2; 8 positions match TRBD1. The germline V gene has CDR1 SGHRS and CDR2 YFSETQ. Losses at the gene ends were 4 bases for V and 5 bases for J; bases not matched to a gene: 7. The CDR3 length is 14 residues. CDR3 nucleotides: TGCGCCAGCAGCCCCGGTACAGGGGGGTATGGCTACACCTTC. Translation gives CASSPGTGGYGYTF.

This clone was observed at least ten times. Germline and junction disagree at one end, which may indicate a read error. The rearrangement joins TRBV19 to TRBJ2-5; D possibly uses TRBD1 or TRBD2 (7 bases each). Germline V CDR1 and CDR2: LNHDA, SQIVND (reference sequence). The CDR3 loop spans 15 amino acids. The chain's CDR3 is CASGIWGGGKETQYF. CDR3 coding DNA: TGTGCCAGTGGTATCTGGGGAGGGGGCAAGGAGACCCAGTACTTC.

At least ten counts were recorded for this clone. The chain joins TRBV24-1 to TRBJ2-5, with TRBD1 identical over 7 bases. Unmatched junction bases numbered 5, after V lost 4 bases and J lost 1 base. The CDR3 has 15 residues. The germline CDR1 and CDR2 sequences are KGHDR and SFDVKD. The CDR3, as DNA: TGTGCCACCAGTGACCGGACAGGTCTCCAAGAGACCCAGTACTTC. Encoded protein: CATSDRTGLQETQYF.

This clone was detected many times. The CDR3 loop reads CASSLEGGSAEKLFF. CDR3 in DNA: TGCGCCAGCAGCTTGGAGGGAGGGTCGGCTGAAAAACTGTTTTTT. The genes are TRBV5-1 and TRBJ1-4; no firm D call. CDR1 is SGHRS, CDR2 YFSETQ, per germline. This CDR3 has 15 residues. With 0 bases removed from V and 7 bases from J, the gap between germline ends came to 13 bases.

This clone was seen at least ten times. The chain has TRBV4-1 and TRBJ2-7; D is ambiguous. Germline CDR1 is MGHRA and CDR2 is YSYEKL. CDR3 length: 16 residues. Trimming removed 3 bases from V and 3 bases from J, with 18 bases in between. The CDR3 sequence: CASSHQEGISFYEQYF. The CDR3 DNA reads as TGCGCCAGCAGCCACCAAGAAGGAATAAGTTTCTACGAGCAGTACTTC.

This clone occurred many times. The gene calls are TRBV9 and TRBJ1-1; TRBD1 might be the D (6 bases). V dropped 4 bases and J dropped 4 bases, with 17 bases sitting between them. Germline V gene data show CDR1 as SGDLS and CDR2 as YYNGEE. This CDR3 is built from 15 residues. For the CDR3, the DNA is TGTGCCAGCAGCACCCAACAGGGCCGGGCCACTGAAGCTTTCTTT. Residues: CASSTQQGRATEAFF.

This clone was picked up many times. The V gene is TRBV2, the J gene TRBJ2-1; the match to TRBD2 covers 13 bases. Germline assignment: CDR1 SNHLY and CDR2 FYNNEI. Trimming at V came to 6 bases and at J to 5 bases, leaving 4 bases not matched to a gene. The length of the CDR3 is 15 residues. CDR3: CASRAGTSGNNEQFF. The CDR3 region has the DNA TGTGCCAGCAGGGCCGGGACTAGCGGGAACAATGAGCAGTTCTTC.